Presented here are 12 T cell receptor beta chains from one specimen sequenced in a study of CD4 and CD8 cells across lung adenocarcinoma regions. TCRdb re-derived calls from the PCR reads in MiXCR, one entry per CDR3 protein. The sample has about 5,500 distinct CDR3 sequences, about half seen once; the top ten hold roughly 90%. The specimen was CD8+ T cells from the margin of a lung tumor. These receptors were collected from a male donor with lung adenocarcinoma. The CD4 and CD8 labels of this study may be unreliable.

This clonotype has ten or more counts. The chain couples TRBV10-1 to TRBJ2-2; D remains ambiguous. V lost 6 bases and J lost 0, with 5 bases in between. CDR3 length equals 13 residues. Per the germline V gene, CDR1 is WNHNN and CDR2 is SYGVQD (reference sequence). This CDR3 is CASRHPNTGELFF. DNA for the CDR3: TGCGCCAGCAGACACCCGAACACCGGGGAGCTGTTTTTT.

At least ten counts were recorded for this clonotype. The chain combines TRBV14 with TRBJ2-1, with 9 bases lining up with TRBD2. CDR1 is SGHDN, CDR2 FVKESK, per germline. The length of the CDR3 is 16 residues. V dropped 4 bases and J dropped 8; count of bases not matched to a gene: 12. The CDR3 protein is CASSPLRAGGGDEQFF. The CDR3 bases are TGTGCCAGCAGCCCGCTGAGAGCGGGAGGAGGCGATGAGCAGTTCTTC.

The genes are TRBV19 and TRBJ1-2, with TRBD1 as a possible D gene (6 bases). The germline V gene has CDR1 LNHDA and CDR2 SQIVND (reference sequence). This CDR3 comprises 16 residues. V was clipped by 3 bases and J by 2 bases, with 16 bases between them. The CDR3 nucleotides are TGTGCCAGTAGTATCCCCGCGGGACACCGAAACTATGGCTACACCTTC. Translation gives CASSIPAGHRNYGYTF.

This clonotype was counted once. The rearrangement joins TRBV10-1 to TRBJ2-4; possible D gene TRBD1, 6 bases. CDR1 is WNHNN and CDR2 is SYGVQD in the germline V gene (reference sequence). The CDR3 runs to 12 residues. V shed 6 bases and J shed 5 bases, with 8 bases lying between them. CDR3 coding DNA: TGCGCCAGCAGGACAGGAGAAAACATTCAGTACTTC. Its protein is CASRTGENIQYF.

The table lists this clonotype with many counts. The chain joins TRBV27 to TRBJ2-1; 13 nucleotides align to TRBD2. CDR3 length: 15 amino acids. Looked up from germline, CDR1 is MNHEY and CDR2 is SMNVEV (reference sequence). V was pared by 6 bases and J by 9 bases, with 8 bases of the junction left unmatched. The CDR3 is CASSRTSGRTPEQFF. The CDR3 nucleotides read TGTGCCAGCAGCAGGACTAGCGGGAGAACCCCTGAGCAGTTCTTC.

The CDR3 DNA follows: TGTGCCAGCAGCCCGGTTCCGGGGGACCGGGACGAGCAGTACTTC. This translates into CASSPVPGDRDEQYF. The rearrangement uses TRBV6-1 and TRBJ2-5; possible D gene TRBD2, 6 bases. The assigned J gene may be wrong: the sequence end matches TRBJ2-7 better. Germline CDR1 and CDR2: MNHNS and SASEGT. This CDR3 has 15 residues.

Many counts were recorded for this clonotype. This chain joins TRBV6-5 and TRBJ1-6; no clear D. CDR3 length equals 14 residues. The V gene lost 7 bases and the J gene lost 7 bases, with 14 bases spanning the gap. Germline loops: CDR1 MNHEY, CDR2 SVGAGI. The CDR3 spells CASIRTGENSPLHF. The CDR3 coding sequence is TGTGCCAGCATTAGGACGGGTGAAAATTCACCCCTCCACTTT.

The sample holds many counts of this clonotype. The gene calls are TRBV6-5 and TRBJ2-1; no firm D call. V lost 3 bases and J 3 bases, leaving 15 bases between the germline ends. Per germline, CDR1 MNHEY and CDR2 SVGAGI. This CDR3 has 16 residues. The CDR3 region is CASSYGWVRNYNEQFF. The DNA of the CDR3 is TGTGCCAGCAGTTATGGTTGGGTAAGAAACTACAATGAGCAGTTCTTC.

At least ten counts were recorded for this clonotype. CDR3 bases: TGTGCCAGCGGAAGCGAATGGCGGGAGGGCCAGAATGAGCAGTTCTTC. It yields the protein CASGSEWREGQNEQFF. The J gene is TRBJ2-1, the V gene TRBV12-3 or TRBV12-4; TRBD2 agrees at 9 bases. J lost 7 bases, V lost 8 bases, and 15 bases had no gene match. CDR3 length: 16 residues.

The chain carries TRBV7-3 and TRBJ2-1; 9 bases match TRBD2. The tail of the sequence fits TRBJ2-5 better, so the J call may be wrong. From germline, CDR1 is SGHTA and CDR2 FQGTGA. This CDR3 is 21 amino acids long. CDR3: CASSLRGGGGRAGGVQETQYF. DNA for the CDR3: TGTGCCAGCAGCTTAAGGGGGGGGGGCGGGAGGGCCGGTGGTGTCCAAGAGACCCAGTACTTC.

V and J are TRBV18 and TRBJ2-5, with D tentatively TRBD2 (6 bases). The V and J ends lost 2 bases and 9 bases respectively, with 7 bases between them. The CDR3 is 11 amino acids. Germline CDR1 and CDR2: KGHSH and LQKENI. Here the CDR3 DNA reads TGTGCCAGCTCACCAGGGGAGGCCCAGTACTTC. It yields the protein CASSPGEAQYF. Supplemented by reference TRBV18 and TRBJ2-5, the full variable domain reads NAGVMQNPRHLVRRRGQEARLRCSPMKGHSHVYWYRQLPEEGLKFMVYLQKENIIDESGMPKERFSAEFPKEGPSILRIQQVVRGDSAAYFCASSPGEAQYFGPGTRLLVL.

This clonotype was observed a few times. Given a much more abundant clone one base away, this may be a read error. The chain has TRBV10-1 and TRBJ2-1; 12 bases align to TRBD1. V was pared by 6 bases and J by 10 bases, with 4 bases of the junction left unmatched. The germline V gene has CDR1 WNHNN and CDR2 SYGVQD (reference sequence). This CDR3 contains 13 residues. The CDR3 is CASSAGTGGEQFF. The DNA of the CDR3 is TGCGCCAGCAGCGCCGGGACAGGGGGCGAGCAGTTCTTC.